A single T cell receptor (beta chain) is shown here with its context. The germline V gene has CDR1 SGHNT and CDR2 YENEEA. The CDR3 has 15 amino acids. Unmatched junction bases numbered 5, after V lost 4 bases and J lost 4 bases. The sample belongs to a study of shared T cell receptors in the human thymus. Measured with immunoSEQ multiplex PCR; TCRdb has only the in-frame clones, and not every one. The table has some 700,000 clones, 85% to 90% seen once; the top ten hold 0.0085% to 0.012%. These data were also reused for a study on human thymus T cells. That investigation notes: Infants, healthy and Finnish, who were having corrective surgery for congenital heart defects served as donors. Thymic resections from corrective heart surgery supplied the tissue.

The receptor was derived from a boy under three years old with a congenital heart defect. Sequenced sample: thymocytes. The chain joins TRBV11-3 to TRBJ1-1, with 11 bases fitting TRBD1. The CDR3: CASSSDRGHITEAFF. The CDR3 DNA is TGTGCCAGCAGCTCGGACAGGGGGCATATCACTGAAGCTTTCTTT.